This TCR beta chain was captured in a study of blood T cell repertoires in COVID-19. In the original processing: Amplifying reference gene primers gave estimates of nucleated cell counts. The data were produced by immunoSEQ multiplex PCR, yet TCRdb's version contains in-frame clones alone and is incomplete. V, J and clone size are those of that table, while D and trimming were read from the DNA. The table lists over 85,000 clones, around 87% of them singletons. The CDR3 sequence is 15 residues long. CDR1 and CDR2 from the germline V gene are SNHLY and FYNNEI. With 2 bases removed from V and 7 bases from J, the gap between germline ends came to 14 bases.

This sequence was found in a human donor in a cohort sampled during active COVID-19. V usage is TRBV2 and J usage is TRBJ2-2; D ambiguous. The sample comprised peripheral blood. DNA of the CDR3: TGTGCCAGCAGTGAATGGGTACAGATCGGCGGGGAGCTGTTTTTT. Its translation: CASSEWVQIGGELFF.